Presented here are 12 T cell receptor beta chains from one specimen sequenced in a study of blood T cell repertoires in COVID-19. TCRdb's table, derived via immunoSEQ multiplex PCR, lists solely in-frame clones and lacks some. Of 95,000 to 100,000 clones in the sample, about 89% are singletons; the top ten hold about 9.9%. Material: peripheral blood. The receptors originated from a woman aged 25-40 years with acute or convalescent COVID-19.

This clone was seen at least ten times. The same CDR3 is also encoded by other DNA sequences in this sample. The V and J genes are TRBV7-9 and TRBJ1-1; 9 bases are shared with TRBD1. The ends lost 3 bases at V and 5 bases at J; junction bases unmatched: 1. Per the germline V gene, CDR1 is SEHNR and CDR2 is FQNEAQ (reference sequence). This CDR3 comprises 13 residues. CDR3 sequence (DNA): TGTGCCAGCAGCTTTGACAGGGGGACTGAAGCTTTCTTT. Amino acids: CASSFDRGTEAFF. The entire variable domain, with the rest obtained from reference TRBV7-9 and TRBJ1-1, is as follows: DTGVSQNPRHKITKRGQNVTFRCDPISEHNRLYWYRQTLGQGPEFLTYFQNEAQLEKSRLLSDRFSAERPKGSFSTLEIQRTEQGDSAMYLCASSFDRGTEAFFGQGTRLTVV.

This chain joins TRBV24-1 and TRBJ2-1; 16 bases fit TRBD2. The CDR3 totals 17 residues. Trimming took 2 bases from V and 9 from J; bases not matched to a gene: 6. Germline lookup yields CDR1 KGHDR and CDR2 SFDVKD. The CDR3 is CATSDSGTSGGAGEQFF. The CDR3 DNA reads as TGTGCCACCAGTGATTCCGGGACTAGCGGGGGGGCGGGTGAGCAGTTCTTC.

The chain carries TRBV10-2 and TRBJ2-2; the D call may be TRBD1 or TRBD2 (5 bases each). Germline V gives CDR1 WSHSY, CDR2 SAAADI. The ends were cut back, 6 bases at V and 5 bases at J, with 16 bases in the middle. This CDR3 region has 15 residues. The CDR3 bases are TGCGCCAGCAGGGAGGACACGATGGGTACCGGGGAGCTGTTTTTT. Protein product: CASREDTMGTGELFF.

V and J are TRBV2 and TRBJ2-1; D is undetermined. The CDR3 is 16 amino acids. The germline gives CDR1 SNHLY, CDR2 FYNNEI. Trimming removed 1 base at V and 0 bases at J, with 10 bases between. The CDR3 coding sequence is TGTGCCAGCAGTGAAGACCGATTTAGCTCCTACAATGAGCAGTTCTTC. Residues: CASSEDRFSSYNEQFF.

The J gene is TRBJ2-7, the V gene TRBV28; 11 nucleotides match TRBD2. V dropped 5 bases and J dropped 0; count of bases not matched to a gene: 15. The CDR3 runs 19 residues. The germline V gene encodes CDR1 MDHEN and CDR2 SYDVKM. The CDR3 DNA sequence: TGTGCCAGCAGTCCCCCGACTAGCGGGACCTTTTTCGCCTCCTACGAGCAGTACTTC. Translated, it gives CASSPPTSGTFFASYEQYF.

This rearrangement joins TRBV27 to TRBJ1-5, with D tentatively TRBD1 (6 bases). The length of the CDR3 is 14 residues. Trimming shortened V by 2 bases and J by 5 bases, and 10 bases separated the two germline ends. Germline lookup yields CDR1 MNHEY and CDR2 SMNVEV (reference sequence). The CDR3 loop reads CASSLSRGDQPQHF. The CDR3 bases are TGTGCCAGCAGTTTAAGCAGGGGAGATCAGCCCCAGCATTTT.

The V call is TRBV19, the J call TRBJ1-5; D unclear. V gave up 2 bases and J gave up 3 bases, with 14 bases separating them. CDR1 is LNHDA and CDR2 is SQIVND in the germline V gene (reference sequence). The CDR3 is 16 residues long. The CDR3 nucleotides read TGTGCCAGTAGTATACCGGCCGGACTTTACAATCAGCCCCAGCATTTT. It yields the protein CASSIPAGLYNQPQHF.

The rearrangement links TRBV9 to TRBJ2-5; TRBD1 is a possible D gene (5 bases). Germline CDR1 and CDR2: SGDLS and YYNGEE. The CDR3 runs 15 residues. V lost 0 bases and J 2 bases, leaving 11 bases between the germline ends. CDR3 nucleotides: TGTGCCAGCAGCGTAGCTGCAGGGCCTCAAGAGACCCAGTACTTC. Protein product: CASSVAAGPQETQYF.

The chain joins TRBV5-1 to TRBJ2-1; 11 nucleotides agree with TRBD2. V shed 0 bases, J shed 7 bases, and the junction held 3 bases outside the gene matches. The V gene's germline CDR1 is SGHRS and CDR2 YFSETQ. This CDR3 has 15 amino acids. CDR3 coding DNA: TGCGCCAGCAGCTTGGTAGCGGGGGGGCGGAATGAGCAGTTCTTC. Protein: CASSLVAGGRNEQFF.

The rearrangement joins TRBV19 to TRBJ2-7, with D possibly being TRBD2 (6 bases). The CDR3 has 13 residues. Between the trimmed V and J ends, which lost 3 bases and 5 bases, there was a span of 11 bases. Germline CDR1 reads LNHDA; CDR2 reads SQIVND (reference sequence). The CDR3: CASSIGGGNEQYF. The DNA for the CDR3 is TGTGCCAGTAGTATTGGGGGAGGAAACGAGCAGTACTTC.

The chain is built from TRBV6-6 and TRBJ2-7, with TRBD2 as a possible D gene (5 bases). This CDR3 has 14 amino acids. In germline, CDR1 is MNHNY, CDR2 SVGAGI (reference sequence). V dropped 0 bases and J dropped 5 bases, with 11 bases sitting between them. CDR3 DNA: TGTGCCAGCAGTTACTCGCGAGGAGGCGACGAGCAGTACTTC. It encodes CASSYSRGGDEQYF.

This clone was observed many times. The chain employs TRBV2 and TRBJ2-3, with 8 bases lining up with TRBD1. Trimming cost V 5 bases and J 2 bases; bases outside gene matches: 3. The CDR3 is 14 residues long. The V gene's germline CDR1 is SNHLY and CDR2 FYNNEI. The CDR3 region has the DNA TGTGCCAGCAGTCCGACAGGGGTCACAGATACGCAGTATTTT. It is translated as CASSPTGVTDTQYF.